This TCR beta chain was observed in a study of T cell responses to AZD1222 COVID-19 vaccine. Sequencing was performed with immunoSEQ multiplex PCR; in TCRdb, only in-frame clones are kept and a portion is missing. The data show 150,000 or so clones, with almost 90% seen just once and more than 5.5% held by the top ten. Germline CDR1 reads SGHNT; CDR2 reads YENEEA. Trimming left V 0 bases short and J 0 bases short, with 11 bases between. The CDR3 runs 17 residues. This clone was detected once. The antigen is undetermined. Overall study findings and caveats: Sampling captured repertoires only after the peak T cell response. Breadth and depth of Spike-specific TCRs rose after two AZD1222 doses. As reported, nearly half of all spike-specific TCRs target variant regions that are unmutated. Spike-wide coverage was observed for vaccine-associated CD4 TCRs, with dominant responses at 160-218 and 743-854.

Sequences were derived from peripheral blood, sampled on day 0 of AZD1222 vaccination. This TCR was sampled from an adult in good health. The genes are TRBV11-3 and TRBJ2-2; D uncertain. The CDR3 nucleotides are TGTGCCAGCAGCTTAGATCATGGTATATCGAACACCGGGGAGCTGTTTTTT. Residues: CASSLDHGISNTGELFF.